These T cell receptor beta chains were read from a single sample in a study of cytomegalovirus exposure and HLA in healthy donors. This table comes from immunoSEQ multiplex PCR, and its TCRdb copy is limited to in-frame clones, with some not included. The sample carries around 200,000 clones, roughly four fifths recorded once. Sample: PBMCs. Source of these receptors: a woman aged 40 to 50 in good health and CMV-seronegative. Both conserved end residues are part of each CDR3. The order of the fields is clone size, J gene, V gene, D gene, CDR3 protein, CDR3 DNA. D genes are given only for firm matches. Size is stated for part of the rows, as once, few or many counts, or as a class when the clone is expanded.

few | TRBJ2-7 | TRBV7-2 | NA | CASSSWEREEQYF | TGTGCCAGCAGCTCTTGGGAACGGGAGGAGCAGTACTTC
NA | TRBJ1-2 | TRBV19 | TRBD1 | CASKRTGTGTGYTF | TGTGCCAGTAAGAGAACAGGGACAGGGACTGGCTACACCTTC
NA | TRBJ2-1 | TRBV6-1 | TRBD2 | CASSVSGELAGGQFF | TGTGCCAGCAGTGTATCGGGCGAACTAGCGGGGGGGCAGTTCTTC
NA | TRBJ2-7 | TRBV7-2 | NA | CASTPGPAEQYF | TGTGCCAGCACCCCAGGGCCGGCCGAGCAGTACTTC
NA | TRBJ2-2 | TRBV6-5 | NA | CASSRLFGSTGELFF | TGTGCCAGCAGTCGCCTGTTTGGCAGCACCGGGGAGCTGTTTTTT
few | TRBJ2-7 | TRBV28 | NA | CASSLQGTHEQYF | TGTGCCAGCAGTTTGCAGGGAACCCACGAGCAGTACTTC
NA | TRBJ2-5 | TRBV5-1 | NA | CASSLGLQETQYF | TGCGCCAGCAGCTTGGGACTACAAGAGACCCAGTACTTC
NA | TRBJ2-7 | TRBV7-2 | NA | CASTQGGWLGEQYF | TGTGCCAGCACACAGGGGGGGTGGCTAGGGGAGCAGTACTTC
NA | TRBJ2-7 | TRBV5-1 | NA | CASSLRSGVTVEYF | TGCGCCAGCAGCTTAAGATCGGGGGTTACGGTGGAGTACTTC
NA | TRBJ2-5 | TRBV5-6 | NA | CASSLRTQETQYF | TGTGCCAGCAGCTTACGGACTCAAGAGACCCAGTACTTC
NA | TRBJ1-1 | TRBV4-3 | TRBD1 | CASSHDRDTEAFF | TGCGCCAGCAGCCACGACAGGGACACTGAAGCTTTCTTT
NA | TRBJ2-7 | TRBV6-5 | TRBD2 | CASSYRSGSYEQYF | TGTGCCAGCAGTTACCGTAGCGGGTCCTACGAGCAGTACTTC
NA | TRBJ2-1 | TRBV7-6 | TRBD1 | CASSLDRVNEQFF | TGTGCCAGCAGCTTGGACAGGGTCAATGAGCAGTTCTTC
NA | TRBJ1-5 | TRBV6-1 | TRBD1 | CASSLTGGGNQPQHF | TGTGCCAGCAGCCTGACAGGGGGCGGCAATCAGCCCCAGCATTTT
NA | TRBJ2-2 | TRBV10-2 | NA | CASIGTNTGELFF | TGCGCCAGCATTGGCACGAACACCGGGGAGCTGTTTTTT
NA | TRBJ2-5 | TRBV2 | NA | CASSLRGAETQYF | TGTGCCAGCAGTCTCCGCGGAGCGGAGACCCAGTACTTC
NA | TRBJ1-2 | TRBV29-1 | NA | CSVVVNYGYTF | TGCAGCGTTGTCGTAAACTATGGCTACACCTTC
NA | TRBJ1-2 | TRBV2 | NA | CAIELGGYTF | TGTGCCATCGAACTGGGCGGCTACACCTTC
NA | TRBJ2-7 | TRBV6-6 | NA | CASTSQGYEQYF | TGTGCCAGCACCTCACAGGGTTACGAGCAGTACTTC
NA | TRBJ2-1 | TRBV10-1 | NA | CASSVWGRVLAYNEQFF | TGCGCCAGCAGTGTTTGGGGGCGAGTGCTTGCCTACAATGAGCAGTTCTTC
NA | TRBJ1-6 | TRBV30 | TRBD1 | CAWTGGSPTLHF | TGTGCCTGGACAGGGGGCTCCCCAACCCTCCACTTT
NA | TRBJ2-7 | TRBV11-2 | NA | CASSISYEQYF | TGTGCCAGCAGCATCAGCTACGAGCAGTACTTC
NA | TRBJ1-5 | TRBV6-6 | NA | CASTTVSNQPQHF | TGTGCCAGCACGACAGTTAGCAATCAGCCCCAGCATTTT
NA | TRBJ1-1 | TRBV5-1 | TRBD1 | CASSSQGSGTEAFF | TGCGCCAGCAGCTCACAGGGGTCGGGCACTGAAGCTTTCTTT
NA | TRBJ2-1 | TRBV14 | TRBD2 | CASSQVAGLASYNEQFF | TGTGCCAGCAGCCAAGTGGCTGGACTAGCCTCCTACAATGAGCAGTTCTTC
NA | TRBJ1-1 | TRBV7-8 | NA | CASSSLGDTEAFF | TGTGCCAGCAGCTCGTTAGGGGACACTGAAGCTTTCTTT
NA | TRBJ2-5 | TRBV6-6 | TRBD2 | CASSSPGGANQETQYF | TGTGCCAGCAGTTCCCCCGGGGGGGCCAACCAAGAGACCCAGTACTTC
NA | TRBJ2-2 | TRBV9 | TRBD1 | CASSVTQGTNTGELFF | TGTGCCAGCAGCGTCACACAGGGGACGAACACCGGGGAGCTGTTTTTT
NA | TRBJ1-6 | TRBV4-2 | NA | CASSQESLENSPLHF | TGTGCCAGCAGCCAAGAGAGTCTGGAGAATTCACCCCTCCACTTT
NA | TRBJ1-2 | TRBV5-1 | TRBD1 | CASRRTGANYGYTF | TGCGCCAGCAGGAGGACAGGAGCTAACTATGGCTACACCTTC
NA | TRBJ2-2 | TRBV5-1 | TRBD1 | CASSLLQGTGELFF | TGCGCCAGCAGCTTGTTACAGGGGACCGGGGAGCTGTTTTTT
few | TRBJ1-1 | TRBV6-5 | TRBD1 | CASSYTPGGSTEAFF | TGTGCCAGCAGTTACACCCCAGGGGGGAGCACTGAAGCTTTCTTT
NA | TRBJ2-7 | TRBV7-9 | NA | CASGGWEDEQYF | TGTGCCAGTGGGGGTTGGGAGGACGAGCAGTACTTC
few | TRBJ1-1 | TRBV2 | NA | CASSTGTSTEAFF | TGTGCCAGTTCGACCGGGACTAGTACTGAAGCTTTCTTT
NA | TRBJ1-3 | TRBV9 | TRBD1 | CASSEGQAGNTIYF | TGTGCCAGCAGTGAAGGACAGGCTGGAAACACCATATATTTT
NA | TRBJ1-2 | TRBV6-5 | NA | CASRRADYGYTF | TGTGCCAGCAGGCGGGCTGACTATGGCTACACCTTC
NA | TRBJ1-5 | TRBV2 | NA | CASSKGTINQPQHF | TGTGCCAGCAGTAAAGGGACTATAAATCAGCCCCAGCATTTT
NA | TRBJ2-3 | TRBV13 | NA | CASTPAGRSGTDTQYF | TGTGCCAGCACCCCAGCCGGCAGGTCAGGCACAGATACGCAGTATTTT
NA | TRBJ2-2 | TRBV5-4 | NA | CASSQGWQGRDTGELFF | TGTGCCAGCAGCCAAGGATGGCAGGGTAGAGACACCGGGGAGCTGTTTTTT
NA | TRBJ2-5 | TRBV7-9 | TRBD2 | CASSPRTSVTQYF | TGTGCCAGCAGCCCGCGGACTAGCGTGACCCAGTACTTC
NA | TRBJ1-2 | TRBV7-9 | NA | CASRWTENYGYTF | TGTGCCAGCAGATGGACAGAAAACTATGGCTACACCTTC
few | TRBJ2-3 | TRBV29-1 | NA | CSVGPISTDTQYF | TGCAGCGTTGGGCCAATTAGCACAGATACGCAGTATTTT
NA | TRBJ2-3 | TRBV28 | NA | CASPPTGELTDTQYF | TGTGCCAGTCCCCCTACGGGGGAGCTCACAGATACGCAGTATTTT
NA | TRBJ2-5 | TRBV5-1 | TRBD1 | CASTTGTEIQETQYF | TGCGCCAGCACCACCGGGACAGAAATCCAAGAGACCCAGTACTTC
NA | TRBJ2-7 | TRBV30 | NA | CAWGGQPYEQYF | TGTGCCTGGGGTGGACAGCCCTACGAGCAGTACTTC
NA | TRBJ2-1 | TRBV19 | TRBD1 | CASSMGQGPYNEQFF | TGTGCCAGTAGTATGGGACAGGGTCCCTACAATGAGCAGTTCTTC
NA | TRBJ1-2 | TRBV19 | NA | CASRLTGVTNYGYTF | TGTGCCAGTCGCCTAACGGGGGTAACTAACTATGGCTACACCTTC
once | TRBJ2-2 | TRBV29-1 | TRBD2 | CSGRLAGGKGELFF | TGCAGCGGCCGACTAGCGGGGGGGAAGGGGGAGCTGTTTTTT
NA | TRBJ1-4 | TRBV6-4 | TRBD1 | CASSPTGGLNEKLFF | TGTGCCAGCAGTCCTACAGGGGGCCTTAATGAAAAACTGTTTTTT
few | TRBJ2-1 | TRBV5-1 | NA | CASSLRSRDLNEQFF | TGCGCCAGCAGTCTGCGGTCCAGGGATCTCAATGAGCAGTTCTTC
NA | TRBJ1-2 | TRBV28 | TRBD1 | CASSSRTGANYGYTF | TGTGCCAGCAGTTCACGGACAGGAGCTAACTATGGCTACACCTTC
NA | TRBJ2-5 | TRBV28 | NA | CASSLGGAWQETQYF | TGTGCCAGCAGTTTAGGAGGGGCCTGGCAAGAGACCCAGTACTTC
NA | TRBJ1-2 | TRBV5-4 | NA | CASSLAVTYGYTF | TGTGCCAGCAGCTTGGCAGTTACCTATGGCTACACCTTC
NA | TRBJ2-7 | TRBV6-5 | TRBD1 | CASKGQGRPVYEQYF | TGTGCCAGCAAGGGACAGGGAAGACCTGTTTACGAGCAGTACTTC
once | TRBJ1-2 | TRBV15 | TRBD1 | CATSMQGQHNYGYTF | TGTGCCACCAGCATGCAGGGACAGCATAACTATGGCTACACCTTC
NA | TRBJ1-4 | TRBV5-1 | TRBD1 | CASSLGGQRNEKLFF | TGCGCCAGCAGCTTGGGGGGACAGCGGAATGAAAAACTGTTTTTT
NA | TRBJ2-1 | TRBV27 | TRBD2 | CASRTSGPYNEQFF | TGTGCCAGCAGAACTAGCGGGCCCTACAATGAGCAGTTCTTC